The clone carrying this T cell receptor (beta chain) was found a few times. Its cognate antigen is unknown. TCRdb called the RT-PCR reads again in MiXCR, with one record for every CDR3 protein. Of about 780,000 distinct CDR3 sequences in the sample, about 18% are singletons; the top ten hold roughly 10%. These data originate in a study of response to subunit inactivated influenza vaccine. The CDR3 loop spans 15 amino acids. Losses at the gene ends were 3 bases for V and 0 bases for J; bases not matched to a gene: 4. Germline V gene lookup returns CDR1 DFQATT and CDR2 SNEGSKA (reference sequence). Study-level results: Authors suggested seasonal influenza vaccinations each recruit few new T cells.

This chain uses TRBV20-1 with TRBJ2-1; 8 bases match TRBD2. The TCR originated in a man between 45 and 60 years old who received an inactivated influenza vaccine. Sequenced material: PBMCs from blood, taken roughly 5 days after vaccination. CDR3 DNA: TGCAGTGCTAGCTCGACTAGCGCCTCCTACAATGAGCAGTTCTTC. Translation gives CSASSTSASYNEQFF.